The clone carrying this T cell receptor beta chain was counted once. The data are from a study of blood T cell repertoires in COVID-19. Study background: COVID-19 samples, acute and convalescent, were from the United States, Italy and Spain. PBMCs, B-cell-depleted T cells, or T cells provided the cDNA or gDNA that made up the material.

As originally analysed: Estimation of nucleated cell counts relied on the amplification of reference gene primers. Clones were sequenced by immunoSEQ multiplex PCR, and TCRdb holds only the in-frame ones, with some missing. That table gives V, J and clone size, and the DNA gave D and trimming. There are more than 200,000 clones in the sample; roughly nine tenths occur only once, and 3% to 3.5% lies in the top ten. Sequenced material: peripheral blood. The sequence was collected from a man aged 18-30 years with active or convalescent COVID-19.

DNA of the CDR3: TGTGCCAGCAGTTTATCTGCTAGAGCCCAGCCCCAGCATTTT. Translating gives CASSLSARAQPQHF. The chain uses TRBV27 and TRBJ1-5; no clear D gene. The CDR3 is 14 amino acids. V shed 0 bases and J shed 7 bases, with 10 bases lying between them. Germline V gene lookup returns CDR1 MNHEY and CDR2 SMNVEV (reference sequence).